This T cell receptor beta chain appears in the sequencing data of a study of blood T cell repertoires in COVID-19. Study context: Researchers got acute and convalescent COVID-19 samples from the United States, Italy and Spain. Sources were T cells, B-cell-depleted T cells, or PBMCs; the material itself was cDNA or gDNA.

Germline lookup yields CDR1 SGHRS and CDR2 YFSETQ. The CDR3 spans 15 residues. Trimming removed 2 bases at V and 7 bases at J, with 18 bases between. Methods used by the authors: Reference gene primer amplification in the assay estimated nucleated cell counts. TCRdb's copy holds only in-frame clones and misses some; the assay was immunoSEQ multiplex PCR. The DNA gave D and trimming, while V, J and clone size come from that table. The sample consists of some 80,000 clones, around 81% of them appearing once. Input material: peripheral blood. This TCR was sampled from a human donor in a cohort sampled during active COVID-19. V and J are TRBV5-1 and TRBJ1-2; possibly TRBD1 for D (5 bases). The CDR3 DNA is TGCGCCAGCAGCTTTTCCGGGGGAAGGGGAGCTGGCTACACCTTC. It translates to CASSFSGGRGAGYTF.